Below, one T cell receptor beta chain is given with its context. The sample originates from a study of blood T cell repertoires in COVID-19. Overall study context: The United States, Italy and Spain supplied acute and convalescent COVID-19 samples. T cells, B-cell-depleted T cells, or PBMCs provided the cDNA or gDNA that served as material.

The V and J ends lost 3 bases and 1 base respectively, with 12 bases between them. The CDR3 covers 15 residues. Germline CDR1 KGHSH, CDR2 LQKENI. Repertoires were generated with immunoSEQ multiplex PCR, while TCRdb's copy carries only in-frame clones and drops some. Of roughly 150,000 clones in the sample, around four fifths are singletons; the top ten hold 10% to 11%. Sequenced input: peripheral blood. This TCR was sampled from a man in his sixties who had recovered from COVID-19. V usage is TRBV18 and J usage is TRBJ1-1, with D possibly matching TRBD1 (6 bases). DNA of the CDR3: TGTGCCAGCTCACCCAAACAGGGCCAGAACACTGAAGCTTTCTTT. Translation gives CASSPKQGQNTEAFF. Based on the CDR3 plus reference TRBV18 and TRBJ1-1, the full variable domain is NAGVMQNPRHLVRRRGQEARLRCSPMKGHSHVYWYRQLPEEGLKFMVYLQKENIIDESGMPKERFSAEFPKEGPSILRIQQVVRGDSAAYFCASSPKQGQNTEAFFGQGTRLTVV.